This T cell receptor (beta chain) was sequenced in a study of T cell repertoires in aging, cancer and after chemotherapy. Study-level results: Across the chemotherapy interval, each cancer cohort showed higher median generation probability, suggesting thymic rebound. Thymic emigration or peripheral T cell expansion may be impaired by lymphoid organ infiltration in hematological cancer.

Concerning this clonotype: Its antigen is unidentified.

A mixed TRB-A/B primer pool amplified rearranged TRB by multiplex touch-down PCR. TCRdb fed the multiplex PCR reads into MiXCR, producing one record per CDR3 protein. The table lists about 12,000 distinct CDR3 sequences, under 35% of them singletons. The template was genomic DNA from peripheral blood, not RNA. The sequence was collected from a human donor with a blood cancer. The source material was blood.

The CDR3 loop reads CAWSAGSTEAFF. The CDR3 DNA follows: TGTGCCTGGAGTGCAGGGAGCACTGAAGCTTTCTTT. The rearrangement uses TRBV30 and TRBJ1-1; the D gene is possibly TRBD1 (5 bases). CDR1 is GTSNPN and CDR2 is SVGIG in the germline V gene (reference sequence). This CDR3 contains 12 residues. The germline V and J ends were trimmed by 1 base and 4 bases, with 7 bases remaining between them.